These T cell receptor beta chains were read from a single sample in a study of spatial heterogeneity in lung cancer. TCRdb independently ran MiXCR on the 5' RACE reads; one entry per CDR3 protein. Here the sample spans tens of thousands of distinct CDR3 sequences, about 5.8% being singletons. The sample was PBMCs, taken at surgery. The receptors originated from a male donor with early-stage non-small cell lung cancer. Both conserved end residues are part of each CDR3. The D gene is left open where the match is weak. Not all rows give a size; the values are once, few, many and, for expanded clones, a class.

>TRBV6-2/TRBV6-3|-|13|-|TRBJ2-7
CASSRNDPYEQYF
TGTGCCAGCAGCCGCAACGACCCCTACGAGCAGTACTTC
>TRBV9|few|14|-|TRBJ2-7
CASSVEVVTYEQYF
TGTGCCAGCAGCGTAGAAGTGGTTACCTACGAGCAGTACTTC
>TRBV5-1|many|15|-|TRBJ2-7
CASSLGGRQFREQYF
TGCGCCAGCAGCTTGGGCGGCAGGCAATTCCGCGAGCAGTACTTC
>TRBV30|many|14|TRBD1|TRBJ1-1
CAWRTGTGYTEAFF
TGTGCCTGGAGGACCGGGACAGGGTACACTGAAGCTTTCTTT
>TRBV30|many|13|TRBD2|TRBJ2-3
CAWNGLAGDTQYF
TGTGCCTGGAATGGACTAGCGGGGGATACGCAGTATTTT
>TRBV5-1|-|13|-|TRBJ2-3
CASSLGSTDTQYF
TGCGCCAGCAGCTTGGGTAGCACAGATACGCAGTATTTT
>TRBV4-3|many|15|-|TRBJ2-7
CASSHGLDPGYEQYF
TGCGCCAGCAGCCATGGCTTGGATCCCGGGTACGAGCAGTACTTC
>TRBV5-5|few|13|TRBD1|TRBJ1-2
CASSRTGIDGYTF
TGTGCCAGCAGCCGGACAGGGATAGATGGCTACACCTTC
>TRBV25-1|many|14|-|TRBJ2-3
CASSEVRLTDTQYF
TGTGCCAGCAGTGAGGTCAGGTTAACAGATACGCAGTATTTT
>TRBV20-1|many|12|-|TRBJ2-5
CSARDYQETQYF
TGCAGTGCTAGAGACTACCAAGAGACCCAGTACTTC
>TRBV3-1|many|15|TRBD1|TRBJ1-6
CASSQSETGNSPLHF
TGTGCCAGCAGCCAAAGCGAGACAGGGAATTCACCCCTCCACTTT
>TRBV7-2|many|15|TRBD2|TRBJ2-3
CASSIWTSGTDTQYF
TGTGCCAGCAGCATTTGGACTAGCGGGACAGATACGCAGTATTTT
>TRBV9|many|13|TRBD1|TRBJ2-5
CASSTTQGETQYF
TGTGCCAGCAGCACCACACAGGGGGAGACCCAGTACTTC
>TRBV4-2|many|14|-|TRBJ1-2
CASSQEWGAGGYTF
TGTGCCAGCAGCCAAGAGTGGGGGGCAGGTGGCTACACCTTC
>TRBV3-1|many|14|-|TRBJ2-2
CASSPSANTGELFF
TGTGCCAGCAGCCCCTCCGCGAACACCGGGGAGCTGTTTTTT
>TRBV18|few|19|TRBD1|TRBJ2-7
CASSLKGGQGLFTPYEQYF
TGTGCCAGCTCACTAAAGGGGGGACAGGGACTATTTACCCCCTACGAGCAGTACTTC
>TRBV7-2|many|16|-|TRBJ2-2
CASSFPGGGNTGELFF
TGTGCCAGCAGCTTCCCCGGAGGGGGTAACACCGGGGAGCTGTTTTTT
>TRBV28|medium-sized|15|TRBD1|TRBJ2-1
CASSLGTGLFDEQFF
TGTGCCAGCAGTTTAGGGACAGGGCTGTTCGATGAGCAGTTCTTC
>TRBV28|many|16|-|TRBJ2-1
CASSSSGTVPYNEQFF
TGTGCCAGCAGTTCCTCCGGGACGGTGCCCTACAATGAGCAGTTCTTC
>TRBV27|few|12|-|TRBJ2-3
CASSLRDGPQYF
TGTGCCAGCAGCCTTCGGGACGGCCCACAGTATTTT
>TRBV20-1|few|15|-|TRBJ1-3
CSARGHGLSGNTIYF
TGCAGTGCTAGAGGGCACGGGCTCTCTGGAAACACCATATATTTT
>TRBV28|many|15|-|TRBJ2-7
CASSREGVYPYEQYF
TGTGCCAGCAGTCGTGAAGGTGTGTATCCCTACGAGCAGTACTTC
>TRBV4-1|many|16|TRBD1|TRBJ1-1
CASSQRAPDRGTEAFF
TGCGCCAGCAGCCAAAGAGCCCCCGACAGGGGCACTGAAGCTTTCTTT
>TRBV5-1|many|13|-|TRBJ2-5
CASSLTGPETQYF
TGCGCCAGCAGCTTGACAGGGCCAGAGACCCAGTACTTC
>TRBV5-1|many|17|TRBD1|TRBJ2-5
CASSLAGGQGGLETQYF
TGCGCCAGCAGCTTGGCAGGAGGACAGGGAGGTCTCGAGACCCAGTACTTC
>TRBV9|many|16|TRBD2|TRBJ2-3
CASSGPGLAGVDTQYF
TGTGCCAGCAGCGGACCGGGACTAGCGGGAGTAGATACGCAGTATTTT
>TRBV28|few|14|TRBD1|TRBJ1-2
CASRPGGWDYGYTF
TGTGCCAGCCGTCCAGGGGGTTGGGACTATGGCTACACCTTC
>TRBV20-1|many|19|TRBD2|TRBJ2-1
CSARRGASGRWSPYNEQFF
TGCAGTGCCCGGCGTGGGGCTAGCGGTCGATGGAGTCCCTACAATGAGCAGTTCTTC
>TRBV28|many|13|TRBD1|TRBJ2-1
CALGDRGLGKQFF
TGTGCCCTAGGGGACAGGGGTCTCGGTAAGCAGTTCTTC
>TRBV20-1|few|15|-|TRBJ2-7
CSARAGQPTPYEQYF
TGCAGTGCTAGGGCTGGACAACCGACCCCCTACGAGCAGTACTTC
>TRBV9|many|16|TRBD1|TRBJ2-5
CASSPRQGWSEETQYF
TGTGCCAGCAGCCCAAGACAGGGCTGGTCGGAAGAGACCCAGTACTTC
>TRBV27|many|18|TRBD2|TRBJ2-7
CASRPFGPSGRAGLEQYF
TGTGCCAGCCGTCCCTTTGGCCCTAGCGGGAGGGCGGGGCTCGAGCAGTACTTC
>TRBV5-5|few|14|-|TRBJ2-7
CASSLGWQKGGQYF
TGTGCCAGCAGCTTGGGGTGGCAAAAAGGCGGGCAGTACTTC
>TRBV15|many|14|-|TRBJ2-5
CATSNSDLQETQYF
TGTGCCACCAGCAATTCGGACCTCCAAGAGACCCAGTACTTC
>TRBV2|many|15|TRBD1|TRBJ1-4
CASRGSGGRYEKLFF
TGTGCCAGCAGAGGTTCAGGGGGGCGGTACGAAAAACTGTTTTTT
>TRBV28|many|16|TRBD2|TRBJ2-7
CASSPNTWTSSYEQYF
TGTGCCAGCAGCCCCAACACGTGGACTAGCTCCTACGAGCAGTACTTC
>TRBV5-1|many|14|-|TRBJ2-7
CASSLKQEPYEQYF
TGCGCCAGCAGCTTGAAACAAGAACCCTACGAGCAGTACTTC
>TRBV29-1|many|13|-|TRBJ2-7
CSVDTGLSYEQYF
TGCAGCGTTGATACGGGACTCTCTTACGAGCAGTACTTC
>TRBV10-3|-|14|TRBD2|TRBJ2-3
CAISAGGRTDTQYF
TGTGCCATCAGCGCGGGAGGGCGCACAGATACGCAGTATTTT
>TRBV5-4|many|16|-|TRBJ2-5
CASNTGSPLDRETQYF
TGTGCCAGCAACACGGGATCTCCCTTGGATCGGGAGACCCAGTACTTC
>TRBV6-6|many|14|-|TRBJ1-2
CASSYSEDFWGYTF
TGTGCCAGCAGTTACTCGGAGGACTTTTGGGGCTACACCTTC
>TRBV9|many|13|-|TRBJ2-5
CASSEVGLETQYF
TGTGCCAGCAGCGAGGTCGGTTTGGAGACCCAGTACTTC
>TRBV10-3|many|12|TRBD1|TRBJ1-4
CAISEGTGRLFF
TGTGCCATCAGTGAGGGGACAGGTAGACTGTTTTTT
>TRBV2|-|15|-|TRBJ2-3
CASSNPGDSRDTQYF
TGTGCCAGCAGTAACCCCGGGGACTCCCGAGATACGCAGTATTTT
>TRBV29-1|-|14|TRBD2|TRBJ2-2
CSALVGAGPGELFF
TGCAGCGCCCTGGTAGGAGCGGGGCCCGGGGAGCTGTTTTTT
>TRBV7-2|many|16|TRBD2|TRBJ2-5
CASSHSSGTNQETQYF
TGTGCCAGCAGCCACTCTAGCGGGACCAACCAAGAGACCCAGTACTTC
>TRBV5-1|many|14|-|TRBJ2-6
CASSLDTGANVLTF
TGCGCCAGCAGCTTGGATACGGGGGCCAACGTCCTGACTTTC
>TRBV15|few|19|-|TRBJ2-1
CATSRDLFSSGRNGHEQFF
TGTGCCACCAGCAGAGATCTCTTTAGCTCCGGCCGAAATGGGCATGAGCAGTTCTTC
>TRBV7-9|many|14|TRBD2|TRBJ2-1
CASSLAGGVNEQFF
TGTGCCAGCAGCTTAGCGGGAGGGGTAAATGAGCAGTTCTTC
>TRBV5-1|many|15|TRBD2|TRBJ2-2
CASSLAAGSPGELFF
TGCGCCAGCAGCTTGGCAGCGGGAAGTCCCGGGGAGCTGTTTTTT
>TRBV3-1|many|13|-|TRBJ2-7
CASSPALPREQYF
TGTGCCAGCAGCCCTGCCCTCCCCCGGGAGCAGTACTTC
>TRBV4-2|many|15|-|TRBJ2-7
CASSQDKGLSYEQYF
TGTGCCAGCAGCCAAGATAAAGGGCTCTCCTACGAGCAGTACTTC
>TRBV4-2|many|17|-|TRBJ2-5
CASSQGGLLADEETQYF
TGTGCCAGCAGCCAAGGGGGCCTCTTAGCGGATGAAGAGACCCAGTACTTC
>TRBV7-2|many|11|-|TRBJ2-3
CASSPWDTQYF
TGTGCCAGCAGCCCCTGGGATACGCAGTATTTT
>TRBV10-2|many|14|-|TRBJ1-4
CASSAGTVNEKLFF
TGCGCCAGCAGTGCCGGGACGGTTAATGAAAAACTGTTTTTT
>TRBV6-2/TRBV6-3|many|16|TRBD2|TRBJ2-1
CASSWTSGRPHNEQFF
TGTGCCAGCAGTTGGACTAGCGGGAGACCCCACAATGAGCAGTTCTTC
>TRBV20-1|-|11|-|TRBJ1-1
CSARRTDEAFF
TGCAGTGCTAGACGGACCGATGAAGCTTTCTTT